The clone carrying this T cell receptor (beta chain) was seen more than once but under ten times. Antigen specificity is unknown. Germline V CDR1 and CDR2: SGHTA, FQGNSA. The CDR3 contains 12 residues. Between the trimmed V and J ends, which lost 4 bases and 4 bases, there was a span of 7 bases. This sample was taken from a study of glioma-infiltrating T cells. Using RNA template, CDR3s of TCR alpha and beta were amplified with iRepertoire arm-PCR. One-step reverse transcription and amplification started from roughly 100-400 ng of tissue mRNA or PBMC total RNA. TCRdb re-analysed the multiplex PCR reads in MiXCR, keeping a single row per CDR3 protein. Counted here are 95,000 to 110,000 distinct CDR3 sequences, around 28% occurring once; the ten biggest clones make up approximately 46%. Study-wide findings and caveats: Only very few CDR3 sequences appeared in both tissue and blood.

The receptor was derived from a human donor with low-grade glioma or glioblastoma, undergoing nonglioma brain surgery, or in good health (not recorded which). The chain has TRBV7-2 and TRBJ2-5; the D is unclear. Sequencing was performed on glioma tissue, nonneoplastic brain tissue, or PBMCs (not recorded which). The CDR3 nucleotides read TGTGCCAGCAGCTCCACGAGAGAGACCCAGTACTTC. Protein product: CASSSTRETQYF.